A selection of T cell receptor beta chains follows, all from one sample in a study of glioma-infiltrating T cells after dendritic cell vaccination. TCRdb keeps only in-frame clones here, not all; method: immunoSEQ multiplex PCR. In the table there are over 80,000 clones, about 90% of which are singletons. Sequencing was performed on blood, taken before dendritic cell vaccination. Receptors originate from a human donor with glioblastoma. The CDR3 runs from the conserved cysteine through the conserved F or W. The order of the fields is J gene, V gene, D gene, CDR3 DNA, CDR3 protein. A D gene is named only where the DNA matches it firmly.

TRBJ1-2 | TRBV11-3 | . | TGTGCCAGCAGCACCGGACAGAACTATGGCTACACCTTC | CASSTGQNYGYTF
TRBJ1-3 | TRBV19 | TRBD1 | TGTGCCAGTAGTAGACGGACAGGGCCCGGAAACACCATATATTTT | CASSRRTGPGNTIYF
TRBJ2-5 | TRBV9 | TRBD2 | TGTGCCAGCAGCGTAGCGGGGCTAGCGGGGCGGGAGACCCAGTACTTC | CASSVAGLAGRETQYF
TRBJ2-2 | TRBV5-4 | TRBD2 | TGTGCCAGCAGCTTAGGGGCGGGAGTTCCCGGGGAGCTGTTTTTT | CASSLGAGVPGELFF
TRBJ2-7 | TRBV5-3 | TRBD1 | TGTGCCAGAAGCCGGACCGGGACAGGGCTAGGAGAGCAGTACTTC | CARSRTGTGLGEQYF
TRBJ2-3 | TRBV19 | TRBD2 | TGTGCCAGTAGTATAGGGGGAATAGCGGGGGGCTTGGATACGCAGTATTTT | CASSIGGIAGGLDTQYF
TRBJ1-2 | TRBV6-1 | . | TGTGCCGCACAGGGCTCCGATGGCTACACCTTC | CAAQGSDGYTF
TRBJ2-7 | TRBV6-5 | TRBD1 | TGTGCCAGCAGCGACAGGGACACCTACGAGCAGTACTTC | CASSDRDTYEQYF
TRBJ1-5 | TRBV6-6 | TRBD1 | TGTGCCAGCAGAGGACAGGGGGGCCAGCCCCAGCATTTT | CASRGQGGQPQHF
TRBJ2-7 | TRBV7-2 | . | TGTGCCAGCAGCTATGGGAGTTTTACCTACGAGCAGTACTTC | CASSYGSFTYEQYF
TRBJ1-5 | TRBV5-6 | . | TGTGCCAGCAGTTCGGGGGTTCTTAGCAATCAGCCCCAGCATTTT | CASSSGVLSNQPQHF
TRBJ1-4 | TRBV7-8 | . | TGTGCCAGCAGCATAGGCCTCTCAGGGGTCCCTAATGAAAAACTGTTTTTT | CASSIGLSGVPNEKLFF
TRBJ2-7 | TRBV2 | TRBD1 | TGTGCCAGCAGCAGGGACAGGGGAATTCCCGAGCAGTACTTC | CASSRDRGIPEQYF
TRBJ2-7 | TRBV28 | TRBD2 | TGTGCCAGCAGTTTACCGATCACTATTACTAGCGGGAGGGAAACCGAGCAGTACTTC | CASSLPITITSGRETEQYF
TRBJ2-2 | TRBV10-3 | TRBD1 | TGTGCCATCAGGACAGGGGAAAACACCGGGGAGCTGTTTTTT | CAIRTGENTGELFF
TRBJ2-1 | TRBV10-3 | TRBD2 | TGTGCCATCAGTCCAACCGGGACTAGCGCTAATGAGCAGTTCTTC | CAISPTGTSANEQFF
TRBJ2-1 | TRBV5-1 | . | TGCGCCAGCAGCTTGGATAGTGGGACTTACAATGAGCAGTTCTTC | CASSLDSGTYNEQFF
TRBJ2-5 | TRBV10-3 | . | TGTGCCATCAGTGAGTCGCAGGGGCAAGAGACCCAGTACTTC | CAISESQGQETQYF
TRBJ1-1 | TRBV7-9 | . | TGTGCCAGCAGCTTAGTTCGGGCGGGTACTGAAGCTTTCTTT | CASSLVRAGTEAFF
TRBJ2-7 | TRBV4-2 | . | TGTGCCAGCAGCCACCTTGGACAGAGGGCCTACGAGCAGTACTTC | CASSHLGQRAYEQYF